This section outlines one T cell receptor (beta chain) sequence together with its context. Its antigen is undetermined. These data are taken from a study of beta chain features in type 1 diabetes. General study findings and limits: Within each of all four CD4+ subsets, Type 1 diabetes patients had TCRB CDR3s that were moderately but significantly shorter. It was not settled here whether HLA type affects TCRB rearrangement.

Investigators reverse transcribed all isolated RNA, so they sequenced expressed TCRB transcripts. Regulatory, naive and central memory T cell samples averaged around 3.5 million reads. Assay used: immunoSEQ multiplex PCR; TCRdb lists only in-frame clones, some missing. In the table there are hundreds of thousands of clones, around 16% of which are singletons. Between the trimmed V and J ends, which lost 3 bases and 2 bases, there was a span of 11 bases. Germline lookup yields CDR1 SGHRS and CDR2 YFSETQ. The CDR3 runs 14 residues. Sequencing input: naive CD4+ T cells from blood. This clonotype was obtained from a young man with type 1 diabetes. The chain uses TRBV5-1 and TRBJ1-2, with D perhaps TRBD1 (5 bases). The CDR3 is CASSSGGFNYGYTF. The CDR3 nucleotides read TGCGCCAGCAGCTCTGGGGGGTTCAACTATGGCTACACCTTC.